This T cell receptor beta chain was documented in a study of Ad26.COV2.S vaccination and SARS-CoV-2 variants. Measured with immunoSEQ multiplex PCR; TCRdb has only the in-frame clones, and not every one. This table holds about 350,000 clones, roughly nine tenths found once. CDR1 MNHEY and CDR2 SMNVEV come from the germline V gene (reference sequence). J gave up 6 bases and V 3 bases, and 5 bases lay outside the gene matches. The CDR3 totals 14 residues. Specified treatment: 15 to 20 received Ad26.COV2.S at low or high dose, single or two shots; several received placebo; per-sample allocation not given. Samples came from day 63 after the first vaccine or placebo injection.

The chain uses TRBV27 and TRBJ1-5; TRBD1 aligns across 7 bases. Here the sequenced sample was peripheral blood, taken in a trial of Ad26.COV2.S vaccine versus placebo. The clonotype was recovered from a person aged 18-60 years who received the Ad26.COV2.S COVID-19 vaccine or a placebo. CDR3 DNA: TGTGCCAGCAGTTTCTCGACAGGGAGTCAGCCCCAGCATTTT. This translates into CASSFSTGSQPQHF.